This entry lists 32 T cell receptor beta chains sequenced from one sample in a study of breast tumors, draining lymph nodes, adjacent tissues. The lymph nodes were axillary draining lymph nodes from breast cancer patients. TCRdb ran MiXCR on the multiplex PCR reads and lists one entry per CDR3 protein. The repertoire has 200,000 or so distinct CDR3 sequences, over 25% of them found once; the top ten carry 4% to 5.5%. Sequencing was performed on axillary lymph node tissue. These TCRs come from a female donor with breast cancer. Some clones in this sample may be carry-over from other donors' samples.

The sample holds many counts of this clonotype. The chain joins TRBV7-9 to TRBJ2-1, with D perhaps assigned TRBD1 or TRBD2 (5 bases each). CDR3 size: 12 residues. The V end was cut by 2 bases, the J end by 13 bases, with 12 bases between. Germline loops: CDR1 SEHNR, CDR2 FQNEAQ (reference sequence). The CDR3 nucleotides are TGTGCCAGCAGCTTAACACCGGGACCCCAGTTCTTC. Translating it yields CASSLTPGPQFF.

This clonotype occurred many times. The genes are TRBV28 and TRBJ2-7; 9 positions agree with TRBD2. Germline V gene sequence: CDR1 MDHEN, CDR2 SYDVKM. This CDR3 is built from 14 residues. The junction had 9 bases not matched to a gene; V was cut back by 7 bases and J by 5 bases. Written as DNA, the CDR3 is TGTGCCAGCATCGGCGCGGGAGGGCCCCACGAGCAGTACTTC. Protein sequence: CASIGAGGPHEQYF. Based on the CDR3 plus reference TRBV28 and TRBJ2-7, the full variable domain is DVKVTQSSRYLVKRTGEKVFLECVQDMDHENMFWYRQDPGLGLRLIYFSYDVKMKEKGDIPEGYSVSREKKERFSLILESASTNQTSMYLCASIGAGGPHEQYFGPGTRLTVT.

With regard to this clonotype: This may stem from a read error, because a much larger clone lies one nucleotide away. This chain uses TRBV20-1 with TRBJ2-7; D is possibly TRBD1 (6 bases). The CDR3 has 13 amino acids. V lost 5 bases and J lost 9, with 20 bases in between. The germline V gene encodes CDR1 DFQATT and CDR2 SNEGSKA (reference sequence). CDR3 in amino acids: CSASKDSGGAQYF. In nucleotides, the CDR3 is TGCAGTGCTTCTAAGGACAGTGGAGGCGCGCAGTACTTC.

The chain links TRBV7-9 to TRBJ2-3; D is tentatively TRBD1 or TRBD2 (5 bases each). CDR3 length: 16 amino acids. Trimming took 5 bases from V and 0 from J, leaving 15 bases between them. Germline V gene sequence: CDR1 SEHNR, CDR2 FQNEAQ (reference sequence). The CDR3: CASSLNTGTSTDTQYF. DNA of the CDR3: TGTGCCAGCAGCCTCAACACGGGGACCAGCACAGATACGCAGTATTTT. The full variable domain, completed using reference TRBV7-9 and TRBJ2-3, is DTGVSQNPRHKITKRGQNVTFRCDPISEHNRLYWYRQTLGQGPEFLTYFQNEAQLEKSRLLSDRFSAERPKGSFSTLEIQRTEQGDSAMYLCASSLNTGTSTDTQYFGPGTRLTVL.

Ten or more counts support this clonotype. This rearrangement joins TRBV6-6 to TRBJ1-2; TRBD1 might be the D (5 bases). Germline V gene data show CDR1 as MNHNY and CDR2 as SVGAGI (reference sequence). The CDR3 runs 11 residues. Between the trimmed V and J ends, which lost 4 bases and 7 bases, there was a span of 7 bases. The CDR3 protein is CASSSGVGYTF. In nucleotides, the CDR3 is TGTGCCAGCAGTTCGGGGGTTGGCTACACCTTC.

Points on this clonotype: The junction does not match germline at one end; this may be a read error. V usage is TRBV7-3 and J usage is TRBJ2-1; D may be TRBD1 (5 bases). From germline, CDR1 is SGHTA and CDR2 FQGTGA. The CDR3 totals 13 residues. The CDR3 loop reads CASGPGSCNEQFF. The CDR3 DNA sequence: TGTGCCAGCGGCCCAGGGTCCTGCAATGAGCAGTTCTTC.

Many counts were recorded for this clonotype. The chain carries TRBV20-1 and TRBJ2-2; possible D gene TRBD2, 5 bases. CDR3 length equals 14 residues. Germline CDR1 and CDR2: DFQATT and SNEGSKA (reference sequence). Trimming removed 5 bases from V and 2 bases from J, with 12 bases in between. The CDR3 DNA sequence: TGCAGTGCTGTCCGGGATCCCAACACCGGGGAGCTGTTTTTT. As protein: CSAVRDPNTGELFF.

The table lists this clonotype with many counts. CDR3 nucleotide sequence: TGTGCCAGCAGCTTTGGGGGGGACAGGCCGATTCAAGAGACCCAGTACTTC. Translation gives CASSFGGDRPIQETQYF. The rearrangement uses TRBV7-8 and TRBJ2-5; a weak D match, TRBD1 (8 bases). Trimming took off 3 bases at V and 2 bases at J, with 19 bases between the two ends. The CDR3 is 17 amino acids. Germline V gene lookup returns CDR1 SGHVS and CDR2 FQNEAQ.

The table lists this clonotype with many counts. V and J are TRBV20-1 and TRBJ2-1, with TRBD2 identical over 13 bases. CDR1 is DFQATT and CDR2 is SNEGSKA in the germline V gene (reference sequence). Unmatched junction bases numbered 9, after V lost 6 bases and J lost 4 bases. This CDR3 spans 16 amino acids. The CDR3 bases are TGCAGTGCCCCAGGGACTAGCGGGGCGCCGTACAATGAGCAGTTCTTC. Its protein product is CSAPGTSGAPYNEQFF.

About this clonotype: A read error may produce the germline difference seen at one junction end. The V gene is TRBV6-6, the J gene TRBJ1-3; TRBD1 agrees at 9 bases. Germline CDR1 MNHNY, CDR2 SVGAGI (reference sequence). This CDR3 comprises 14 residues. The CDR3 DNA is TGTGCCAGCAGTCGACCCGACAGGGGGAACACCACATATTTT. Translated: CASSRPDRGNTTYF.

The chain links TRBV10-3 to TRBJ1-2; D is uncertain. The CDR3 covers 17 residues. Trimming removed 3 bases from V and 4 bases from J, with 21 bases in between. Looked up from germline, CDR1 is ENHRY and CDR2 is SYGVKD. CDR3 bases: TGTGCCATCAGTGACTTCGCGACCAAGTTAGCGTCCTATGGCTACACCTTC. It translates to CAISDFATKLASYGYTF.

This clonotype has a count of ten or more. The rearrangement uses TRBV19 and TRBJ2-1; tentatively, D is TRBD1 (6 bases). The germline V and J ends were trimmed by 3 bases and 8 bases, with 17 bases remaining between them. Germline CDR1 LNHDA, CDR2 SQIVND (reference sequence). There are 15 residues in the CDR3. The CDR3 DNA sequence: TGTGCCAGTAGTATTAGGCAGGGGCCTGGGGATGAGCAGTTCTTC. Its protein is CASSIRQGPGDEQFF.

This clonotype was seen ten or more times. CDR3 residues: CSARDLQGEYYGYTF. The CDR3 region has the DNA TGCAGTGCTAGAGATCTGCAGGGGGAATACTATGGCTACACCTTC. This sequence joins TRBV20-1 and TRBJ1-2; 7 bases align to TRBD1. The junction had 7 bases not matched to a gene; V was cut back by 0 bases and J by 3 bases. CDR1 is DFQATT and CDR2 is SNEGSKA in the germline V gene (reference sequence). The CDR3 length is 15 residues.

Ten or more counts support this clonotype. This chain connects TRBV9 to TRBJ1-6; 9 bases map to TRBD1. The germline V gene encodes CDR1 SGDLS and CDR2 YYNGEE. The trim removed 4 bases at V and 5 bases at J, leaving 4 bases unmatched. The CDR3 is 15 amino acids. The CDR3 nucleotides read TGTGCCAGCAGCAAAGGACAGGGGCATAATTCACCCCTCCACTTT. Its translation: CASSKGQGHNSPLHF.

This clonotype occurred many times. The chain combines TRBV7-2 with TRBJ1-2, with D maybe TRBD1 (5 bases). V lost 4 bases and J 7 bases, leaving 13 bases between the germline ends. Germline lookup yields CDR1 SGHTA and CDR2 FQGNSA. CDR3 length equals 13 residues. In DNA form, the CDR3 reads TGTGCCAGCAGCTCATCACCCGGGGGTGGCTACACCTTC. This sequence encodes CASSSSPGGGYTF.

In this sample, this clonotype turned up a few times. The rearrangement joins TRBV2 to TRBJ1-1; D perhaps matches TRBD1 (6 bases). The CDR3 loop spans 16 amino acids. Germline lookup yields CDR1 SNHLY and CDR2 FYNNEI. Deletions cut 6 bases from V and 0 bases from J, with 17 bases between. In DNA form, the CDR3 reads TGTGCCAGCAGGGGAGGGGGGCCACAGATGAACACTGAAGCTTTCTTT. As protein: CASRGGGPQMNTEAFF.

This clonotype was counted at least ten times. V usage is TRBV6-2 or TRBV6-3 and J usage is TRBJ1-2, with D hard to call. Germline CDR1 reads MNHEY; CDR2 reads SVGEGT. Between the trimmed V and J ends, which lost 5 bases and 4 bases, there was a span of 14 bases. The CDR3 is made up of 14 amino acids. CDR3 loop: CASSPAPPPYGYTF. The CDR3 bases are TGTGCCAGCAGTCCGGCCCCGCCGCCCTATGGCTACACCTTC.

This clonotype was observed many times. V is TRBV19 and J is TRBJ1-5; D remains ambiguous. The CDR3 totals 15 residues. Germline V gene data show CDR1 as LNHDA and CDR2 as SQIVND (reference sequence). V lost 3 bases and J 0 bases, leaving 9 bases between the germline ends. CDR3 region: CASSIQRYSNQPQHF. Written as DNA, the CDR3 is TGTGCCAGTAGTATTCAGAGATATAGCAATCAGCCCCAGCATTTT.

This chain connects TRBV2 to TRBJ2-5; tentative D call: TRBD1 (5 bases). The length of the CDR3 is 15 residues. Trimming took off 5 bases at V and 0 bases at J, with 13 bases between the two ends. Germline loops: CDR1 SNHLY, CDR2 FYNNEI. DNA for the CDR3: TGTGCCAGCAGTCGTCAGCAGGGATACCAAGAGACCCAGTACTTC. This translates into CASSRQQGYQETQYF. The full variable domain, completed using reference TRBV2 and TRBJ2-5, is EPEVTQTPSHQVTQMGQEVILRCVPISNHLYFYWYRQILGQKVEFLVSFYNNEISEKSEIFDDQFSVERPDGSNFTLKIRSTKLEDSAMYFCASSRQQGYQETQYFGPGTRLLVL.

There are many counts of this clonotype. DNA for the CDR3: TGTGCCGGCGCGCCCTGGGGGGCCACCGGGGAGCTGTTTTTT. Its protein is CAGAPWGATGELFF. The chain joins TRBV5-4 to TRBJ2-2; D could derive from TRBD1 or TRBD2 (6 bases each). CDR1 SGHNT and CDR2 YYREEE come from the germline V gene (reference sequence). This CDR3 comprises 14 residues. V shed 10 bases and J shed 4 bases, with 17 bases lying between them.

The chain links TRBV29-1 to TRBJ2-7; D perhaps matches TRBD1 (6 bases). Germline-derived CDR1 and CDR2 are SQVTM and ANQGSEA. V lost 8 bases to trimming and J lost 0 bases, with 11 bases between them. This CDR3 is 12 amino acids long. This CDR3 is CSLDRSSYEQYF. CDR3 DNA sequence: TGCAGCTTAGACAGGAGCTCCTACGAGCAGTACTTC.

Of note for this clonotype: An end of the junction differs from the germline gene, which may be a read error. The V gene is TRBV5-8, the J gene TRBJ2-1, with 8 bases matching TRBD1. Looked up from germline, CDR1 is SGHTS and CDR2 is YDEGEE. CDR3 length: 12 residues. The CDR3: CASNRGSNGQFF. The DNA of the CDR3 is TGTGCCAGCAACAGGGGGAGCAATGGGCAGTTCTTC.

This clonotype came up a few times. Given a much more abundant clone one base away, this may be a read error. The rearrangement joins TRBV24-1 to TRBJ2-1; possible D gene TRBD2, 5 bases. Trimming shortened V by 3 bases and J by 9 bases, and 17 bases separated the two germline ends. The germline CDR1 and CDR2 sequences are KGHDR and SFDVKD. The length of the CDR3 is 15 residues. CDR3 loop: CATSDPRAGTGEQFF. As DNA, the CDR3 is TGTGCCACCAGTGATCCGAGGGCCGGAACCGGTGAGCAGTTCTTC.

A note on this clonotype: This likely comes from a read error, as the CDR3 has no conserved phenylalanine or tryptophan at its end. This chain links TRBV7-2 with TRBJ2-4; maybe TRBD1 (5 bases). The CDR3 has 15 residues. Germline CDR1 reads SGHTA; CDR2 reads FQGNSA. The V gene lost 1 base and the J gene lost 0 bases, with 7 bases spanning the gap. In DNA form, the CDR3 reads TGTGCCAGCAGCTTAGTCGGACAAGCCAAAAACATTCAGTACCTC. Translated, it gives CASSLVGQAKNIQYL.

This clonotype was seen a handful of times. The chain combines TRBV3-1 with TRBJ1-2; possible D gene TRBD1, 6 bases. The germline CDR1 and CDR2 sequences are LGHDT and YNNKEL (reference sequence). The CDR3 length is 15 residues. V was shortened by 2 bases and J by 4 bases, with 14 bases between the two germline ends. CDR3 sequence (DNA): TGTGCCAGCAGCCAAATGGGGGGCTTGGGCTATGGCTACACCTTC. Protein: CASSQMGGLGYGYTF.

This clonotype was recorded many times. This chain uses TRBV11-3 with TRBJ2-1; 13 bases fit TRBD2. The trim removed 3 bases at V and 8 bases at J, leaving 4 bases unmatched. The germline V gene encodes CDR1 SGHNT and CDR2 YENEEA. This CDR3 has 15 amino acids. The CDR3 is CASSLGLAGWDEQFF. The CDR3 bases are TGTGCCAGCAGCTTGGGACTAGCGGGATGGGATGAGCAGTTCTTC.

This clonotype was seen repeatedly, ten times or more. V gene TRBV5-5 combines with J gene TRBJ2-7; 7 positions match TRBD1. Germline trimming cut 2 bases from V and 0 bases from J; bases unmatched to any gene: 5. CDR1 and CDR2 (germline): SGHKS, YYEKEE (reference sequence). The CDR3 contains 15 residues. CDR3 bases: TGTGCCAGCAGCTTAGGGCCAGGGGGCTCCTACGAGCAGTACTTC. Its protein product is CASSLGPGGSYEQYF.

The table lists this clonotype with many counts. The CDR3 reads CASSLGHRGDRQETQYF. DNA for the CDR3: TGTGCCAGCAGTTTAGGGCACAGGGGGGACAGGCAAGAGACCCAGTACTTC. The chain links TRBV12-3 or TRBV12-4 to TRBJ2-5, with 8 positions matching TRBD1. Trimming cost V 1 base and J 2 bases; bases outside gene matches: 9. The CDR3 is 17 residues long.

This clonotype was seen repeatedly, ten times or more. The chain carries TRBV20-1 and TRBJ2-3; TRBD1 matches at 9 bases. The CDR3 is 14 amino acids. Losses at the gene ends were 4 bases for V and 2 bases for J; bases not matched to a gene: 4. CDR1 and CDR2 (germline): DFQATT, SNEGSKA (reference sequence). This chain's CDR3 is CSAMDRGATDTQYF. The DNA for the CDR3 is TGCAGTGCTATGGACAGGGGTGCCACAGATACGCAGTATTTT.

This clonotype has only a few counts. The J gene is TRBJ2-2, the V gene TRBV27; D possibly uses TRBD1 or TRBD2 (5 bases each). CDR1 is MNHEY, CDR2 SMNVEV, per germline (reference sequence). Trimming took off 4 bases at V and 8 bases at J, with 14 bases between the two ends. The CDR3 extends over 14 amino acids. CDR3 coding DNA: TGTGCCAGCAGTTCGGGGCCTTCGGGAGGGGAGCTGTTTTTT. This gives the protein CASSSGPSGGELFF.

This clonotype was detected many times. The chain couples TRBV20-1 to TRBJ2-6; the D gene is possibly TRBD2 (6 bases). In germline, CDR1 is DFQATT, CDR2 SNEGSKA (reference sequence). The CDR3 sequence is 17 residues long. Trimming left V 0 bases short and J 1 base short, with 13 bases between. Here the CDR3 DNA reads TGCAGTGCTAGAGATCCGTTGCGGGGTTCTGGGGCCAACGTCCTGACTTTC. This encodes CSARDPLRGSGANVLTF.

This clonotype was seen at least ten times. The chain couples TRBV19 to TRBJ2-5; 10 nucleotides line up with TRBD1. CDR3 size: 15 residues. Unmatched junction bases numbered 7, after V lost 4 bases and J lost 5 bases. CDR1 and CDR2 from the germline V gene are LNHDA and SQIVND (reference sequence). CDR3 DNA: TGTGCCAGTAGTACGACAGGGGGCGCGTTGGAGACCCAGTACTTC. Encoded protein: CASSTTGGALETQYF.